This T cell receptor (beta chain) originates from a study of cytomegalovirus exposure and HLA in healthy donors. Regarding the study as a whole: The study put some 160 TCR beta chains on its list as cytomegalovirus-associated. For cytomegalovirus status, the classifier reportedly gave diagnoses with high specificity and sensitivity.

The CDR3 has 18 amino acids. The V segment lost 1 base and the J segment 0 bases; nucleotides outside the gene matches: 8. From germline, CDR1 is SGDLS and CDR2 YYNGEE. Points on this clone: Its antigen remains unknown.

Sequencing used immunoSEQ multiplex PCR; TCRdb keeps in-frame clones, though not all of them. The sample has some 170,000 clones, 95% to 97% seen once. Sequenced material: PBMCs. The source is a woman under 30 in good health and CMV-seronegative. The chain joins TRBV9 to TRBJ2-1; 9 nucleotides agree with TRBD2. The CDR3, as DNA: TGTGCCAGCAGCGTACGGGGGGGACTAGCCAGCTCCTACAATGAGCAGTTCTTC. It translates to CASSVRGGLASSYNEQFF.